The 9 T cell receptor beta chains reported below all come from one sample, sequenced in a study of T cell responses to AZD1222 COVID-19 vaccine. Some clones are missing from TCRdb's copy, which holds only in-frame ones; the method was immunoSEQ multiplex PCR. The repertoire consists of 150,000 to 180,000 clones, with roughly nine tenths occurring once and the leading ten covering 3% to 3.5%. The starting material was peripheral blood, obtained on day 0 of AZD1222 vaccination. The receptors here all came from an adult in good health.

There are a few counts of this clone. The chain uses TRBV5-1 and TRBJ2-1, with 9 bases fitting TRBD2. Germline-derived CDR1 and CDR2 are SGHRS and YFSETQ. This CDR3 is built from 15 residues. Unmatched junction bases numbered 5, after V lost 3 bases and J lost 4 bases. The CDR3 protein is CASSSSGGSYNEQFF. As DNA, the CDR3 is TGCGCCAGCAGCTCGAGCGGGGGGTCATACAATGAGCAGTTCTTC.

The chain employs TRBV6-6 and TRBJ1-6, with 9 positions matching TRBD1. This CDR3 spans 14 amino acids. In germline, CDR1 is MNHNY, CDR2 SVGAGI (reference sequence). With 6 bases clipped from V and 8 bases from J, the junction kept 5 bases outside the gene matches. CDR3 sequence (DNA): TGTGCCAGCAGCAGGACAGGGGCTGATTCACCCCTCCACTTT. Its translation is CASSRTGADSPLHF.

The chain carries TRBV4-3 and TRBJ1-2; tentatively, D is TRBD1 (5 bases). The CDR3 runs 15 residues. Germline V lookup: CDR1 LGHNA, CDR2 YSLEER. The V end lost 1 base, the J end lost 2 bases, and 11 bases lay between the germline ends. CDR3: CASSQASGGNYGYTF. CDR3 DNA: TGCGCCAGCAGCCAAGCCTCTGGGGGGAACTATGGCTACACCTTC.

The V and J genes are TRBV18 and TRBJ1-2; TRBD1 aligns across 9 bases. Unmatched junction bases numbered 9, after V lost 8 bases and J lost 2 bases. This CDR3 comprises 15 residues. Germline CDR1 and CDR2: KGHSH and LQKENI. CDR3 in amino acids: CASPSSTGGNYGYTF. In nucleotides, the CDR3 is TGTGCCAGCCCATCTTCGACAGGGGGAAACTATGGCTACACCTTC.

This clone appeared once. J is TRBJ1-1 and V is TRBV15; possibly TRBD1 for D (6 bases). Trimming shortened V by 5 bases and J by 6 bases, and 16 bases separated the two germline ends. The CDR3 sequence is 14 residues long. Germline loops: CDR1 LNHNV, CDR2 YYDKDF (reference sequence). The CDR3 is CATSERGGRSEAFF. In nucleotides, the CDR3 is TGTGCCACCAGCGAGCGCGGGGGGCGGTCTGAAGCTTTCTTT.

In its sample, this clone was seen once. As DNA, the CDR3 is TGTGCCAGCAGCCCAACCGGACAGACATTCTATGGCTACACCTTC. It codes for CASSPTGQTFYGYTF. The rearrangement uses TRBV7-2 and TRBJ1-2; possible D gene TRBD1, 6 bases. The germline CDR1 and CDR2 sequences are SGHTA and FQGNSA. CDR3 size: 15 residues. V lost 5 bases to trimming and J lost 4 bases, with 17 bases between them.

This chain uses TRBV3-1 (or the pseudogene TRBV3-2) with TRBJ2-2; D may match TRBD1 or TRBD2 (7 bases each). This CDR3 spans 15 amino acids. V was cut by 7 bases and J by 5 bases, with 17 bases left in between. Germline V lookup: CDR1 LGHDT, CDR2 YNNKEL (reference sequence). CDR3 region: CASTQGGPVTGELFF. Written as DNA, the CDR3 is TGTGCCAGCACCCAGGGGGGGCCGGTAACCGGGGAGCTGTTTTTT.

The chain carries TRBV7-6 and TRBJ2-1; 12 bases agree with TRBD2. The V gene end was trimmed by 5 bases and the J gene end by 6 bases; junction bases not matched to a gene: 5. Germline CDR1 SGHVS, CDR2 FNYEAQ. This CDR3 comprises 15 residues. The CDR3 reads CASSQTSGGSNEQFF. In DNA, the CDR3 is TGTGCCAGCAGCCAAACTAGCGGGGGGAGCAATGAGCAGTTCTTC.

The V gene is TRBV7-8, the J gene TRBJ2-7; TRBD1 matches at 8 bases. Trimming removed 4 bases from V and 6 bases from J; junction bases left unmatched: 8. Germline loops: CDR1 SGHVS, CDR2 FQNEAQ. The CDR3 is made up of 14 amino acids. This CDR3 reads CASSSQQGVGEQYF. The CDR3 DNA follows: TGTGCCAGCAGCTCTCAACAGGGGGTTGGCGAGCAGTACTTC.